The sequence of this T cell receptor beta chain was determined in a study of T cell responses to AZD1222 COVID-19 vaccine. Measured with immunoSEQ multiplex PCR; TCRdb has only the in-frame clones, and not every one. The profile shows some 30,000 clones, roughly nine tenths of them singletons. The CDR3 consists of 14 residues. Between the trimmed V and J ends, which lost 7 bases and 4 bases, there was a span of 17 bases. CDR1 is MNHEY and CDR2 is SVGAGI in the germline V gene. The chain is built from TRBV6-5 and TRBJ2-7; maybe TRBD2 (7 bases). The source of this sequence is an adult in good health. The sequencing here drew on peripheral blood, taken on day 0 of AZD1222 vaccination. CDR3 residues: CASTPTRGLYEQYF. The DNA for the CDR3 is TGTGCCAGCACCCCAACGCGGGGGCTGTACGAGCAGTACTTC.